This paragraph reports one T cell receptor (beta chain). Its specificity is not known. This entry is derived from a study of memory CD4+ T cells and cytomegalovirus serostatus. Study as a whole: Healthy Belgian adult donors included 9 or 10 CMV-positive and around 25 CMV-negative people.

Notes on the study in general: CMV serostatus prediction reached median AUC approximately 0.95, or 0.91 with US-trained model.

This CDR3 has 13 amino acids. Trimming pared 6 bases from V and 4 bases from J, leaving 10 bases between. Looked up from germline, CDR1 is MNHEY and CDR2 is SVGAGI. Sequenced by immunoSEQ multiplex PCR; TCRdb stores in-frame clones only, minus some. The table has about 92,000 clones, under 90% seen once; the top ten hold around 3.6%. Single viable CD3+CD4+CD8-CD45RO+ cells were sorted as the memory CD4+ T cells. Serostatus was set by detecting CMV pp150, pp28, p38, p52 IgG. Total CD4+ T cells were enriched by CD4 positive selection. This chain joins TRBV6-5 and TRBJ1-3; D not resolved. The sample taken for sequencing was memory CD4+ T cells from blood. The sequence was collected from an adult in good health and CMV-seropositive. In nucleotides, the CDR3 is TGTGCCAGCAGCTACAACACCGGAAACACCATATATTTT. Its protein is CASSYNTGNTIYF.